This T cell receptor (beta chain) derives from a study of PD-1 blockade in classical Hodgkin lymphoma (dated by TCRdb to the early 2020s). Background on the whole study: Nivolumab dosing was 3 mg/kg intravenously every 2 weeks, continuing until either disease progression or unacceptable toxicity. To define a peripheral blood immune signature of response to PD-1 blockade in classical Hodgkin lymphoma, the study combined TCR beta sequencing with CyTOF. Points the paper makes about the study in general: Among trial patients, those achieving complete response had baseline diversity similar to that of newly diagnosed patients, while diversity was significantly lower in partial responders and progressors. Baseline TCR diversity was reported to be lower in newly diagnosed patients than in healthy donors, and even lower in relapsed/refractory patients. By C4D1, a significant rise was seen in CD4+ TCR diversity but not in CD8+ TCR diversity (p=0.0027 vs p=0.16), and the rise was most apparent among complete responders (p=0.02). Lower diversity was seen in patients whose nivolumab began less than 1 year after ASCT, and these patients were left out of later analyses so that immune reconstitution would not confound the results. The study was restricted to a single clinical trial cohort, and the causes of repertoire differences, possibly disease activity or prior therapy, were left undefined.

The time point label of this sample denotes: cycle 2 day 1 (C2D1) of nivolumab. Every trial patient had relapsed following autologous stem cell transplantation, and prior brentuximab vedotin exposure was what differed among cohorts A, B and C. The trial cohort comprised 60 or so patients with relapsed/refractory classical Hodgkin lymphoma whose best overall responses were complete response, partial response or progressive disease. In the multi-cohort phase II CheckMate 205 trial, trial patients received single-agent nivolumab. An independent review committee assessed best overall response by applying the 2007 International Working Group response criteria. PBMCs from the trial were collected at three points: immediately before nivolumab initiation (C1D1), and during therapy at cycle 2 day 1 and cycle 4 day 1. Peripheral blood was collected in 8 mL Vacutainer Cell Preparation Tubes, from which PBMCs were isolated by centrifugation and then cryopreserved.

The Qiagen DNeasy kit was used to extract genomic DNA both from unsorted PBMCs and from the negatively selected CD4+ and CD8+ fractions. TCR beta CDR3 regions were subjected to amplification by immunoSEQ multiplex PCR with primers that anneal to V and J segments. A synthetic immune receptor repertoire was used to minimize amplification bias, and any remaining bias was removed computationally after sequencing. The authors processed their data as follows. Custom Python scripts were used to quantify repertoire diversity as the Shannon entropy index. Unsorted, CD4+ and CD8+ repertoires were analyzed separately, except for combined analyses in which CD4+ and CD8+ sequences were merged in silico. Clonal expansion was defined as a frequency increase of at least 2-fold after treatment compared with C1D1, and clones undetected at baseline were assigned a pseudocount of 0.5. Clones with 0 or 1 copy at C1D1 were defined as singleton clones, while clones with 2 or more copies were defined as non-singleton clones. Clones expanded in unsorted samples were labelled as CD4+, CD8+ or unknown by matching protein sequences in sorted samples from the same patient. Wilcoxon tests on paired samples were used to test diversity changes from C1D1 to C4D1. TCRdb holds this immuneACCESS table with in-frame rearrangements only. Some clones are missing; in checked studies, unresolved V genes explain under half, and the rest has no known cause. For V, J and clone size, that table is used; D and trimming come from the DNA. A total of about 23,000 clones appear in this sample, around 80% of them only once. The ten largest clones capture about a sixth of the sample.

CDR1 MDHEN and CDR2 SYDVKM are derived from the germline V gene. Its CDR3 holds 14 amino acids, cysteine through phenylalanine. The DNA shown is the 42-base CDR3, in frame from base 1. Trimming takes 2 bases off V and 3 bases off J; junction bases not matched to a gene: 2. Points on this clone: Its binding antigen is unknown. Qualities for individual bases were not recorded, and no much larger clone is one base off.

The chain uses TRBV28 and TRBJ2-7; 9 bases in the middle match TRBD1. This TCR was sampled from a human donor with classical Hodgkin lymphoma. Source: peripheral blood mononuclear cells (PBMCs), taken before the second cycle of nivolumab. The CDR3 corresponds to CASSLGGQGYEQYF. The nucleotides read TGTGCCAGCAGTTTAGGGGGACAGGGCTACGAGCAGTACTTC.